Below, one T cell receptor beta chain is given with its context. The sample comes from a study of CD8 T cells in Susac syndrome. The length of the CDR3 is 14 residues. The ends lost 3 bases at V and 6 bases at J; junction bases unmatched: 8. Germline V gene sequence: CDR1 KGHSH, CDR2 LQKENI. Sequencing of TCR beta, carried out with a high-throughput approach, was applied to CD8+ and CD4+ T cells from the blood. The CD8+ and CD4+ T cells were isolated magnetically using a negative isolation approach, whereas the TEMRA cells were enriched by FACS. The RNA, roughly 0.5 to 1 ug, was put through reverse transcription using random hexamers. Amplification of TCR beta CDR3 was carried out by immunoSEQ multiplex PCR, which covered 54 Vbeta and 13 Jbeta segments. TCRdb re-called the immunoSEQ multiplex PCR reads through MiXCR, storing one row per CDR3 protein. The table includes approximately 270,000 distinct CDR3 sequences, over 85% detected once.

The receptor comes from a human donor with multiple sclerosis. The rearrangement links TRBV18 to TRBJ2-7; 7 bases are shared with TRBD1. Input material: CD4+ T cells from PBMCs. CDR3 residues: CASSPSTGNGEQYV. The CDR3 nucleotides are TGTGCCAGCTCACCGTCGACAGGGAACGGCGAGCAGTACGTC.